One sample yielded the 10 T cell receptor beta chains listed below, sequenced in a study of OX40 agonist ivuxolimab in advanced cancers. Repertoires were generated with immunoSEQ multiplex PCR, while TCRdb's copy carries only in-frame clones and drops some. The repertoire holds 40,000 to 60,000 clones, with approximately 95% as singletons. The sequencing used CD4+ or CD8+ T cells sorted from blood, collected in a trial of the OX40 agonist ivuxolimab. All receptors come from an adult with an advanced solid tumor such as melanoma, head and neck, liver or kidney cancer.

The CDR3 loop reads CASSVYEQYF. CDR3 nucleotide sequence: TGTGCCAGCAGTGTCTATGAGCAGTACTTC. The rearrangement links TRBV2 to TRBJ2-7; D not certain. CDR3 length: 10 residues. Between the trimmed V and J ends, which lost 4 bases and 7 bases, there was a span of 5 bases. The V gene's germline CDR1 is SNHLY and CDR2 FYNNEI.

The CDR3 reads CASSQGQTYEQYF. DNA for the CDR3: TGTGCCAGCAGCCAGGGACAGACCTACGAGCAGTACTTC. This sequence joins TRBV14 and TRBJ2-7; 7 nucleotides agree with TRBD1. The CDR3 contains 13 residues. Trimming took 3 bases from V and 2 from J; bases not matched to a gene: 1. Germline assignment: CDR1 SGHDN and CDR2 FVKESK.

The chain combines TRBV10-1 with TRBJ1-2, with D uncertain. Between the trimmed V and J ends, which lost 3 bases and 4 bases, there was a span of 9 bases. This CDR3 is 13 amino acids long. Germline CDR1 WNHNN, CDR2 SYGVQD (reference sequence). In nucleotides, the CDR3 is TGCGCCAGCAGTGAAGGACCGGGCTATGGCTACACCTTC. Amino acids: CASSEGPGYGYTF.

This clone appeared a single time. V is TRBV9 and J is TRBJ2-1, with 11 bases matching TRBD2. CDR3 length equals 16 residues. Germline-derived CDR1 and CDR2 are SGDLS and YYNGEE. V trimming: 4 bases; J trimming: 10 bases; junction bases outside the gene matches: 13. The CDR3 sequence: CASSPPGVSGGGEQFF. DNA of the CDR3: TGTGCCAGCAGCCCCCCGGGAGTTAGCGGGGGGGGAGAGCAGTTCTTC.

V usage is TRBV9 and J usage is TRBJ2-7; D is perhaps TRBD1 (6 bases). Germline V gene data show CDR1 as SGDLS and CDR2 as YYNGEE. CDR3 length: 15 amino acids. Trimming cost V 4 bases and J 1 base, with 15 bases left between them. DNA of the CDR3: TGTGCCAGCAGCCCGGAGAACAGGGTTTCCTACGAGCAGTACTTC. It yields the protein CASSPENRVSYEQYF.

The V gene is TRBV10-3, the J gene TRBJ2-7; 7 nucleotides agree with TRBD1. Germline V CDR1 and CDR2: ENHRY, SYGVKD. J gave up 5 bases and V 10 bases, and 8 bases lay outside the gene matches. The CDR3 contains 12 residues. The CDR3 loop is CATMTGIHEQYF. The CDR3 DNA follows: TGTGCCACCATGACAGGGATCCACGAGCAGTACTTC.

This clone was seen repeatedly, ten times or more. The chain employs TRBV27 and TRBJ1-5; TRBD1 agrees at 11 bases. After removal of 5 bases from V and 7 bases from J, the junction contained 7 bases not matched to a gene. This CDR3 contains 15 residues. Germline V gene data show CDR1 as MNHEY and CDR2 as SMNVEV (reference sequence). The CDR3 region has the DNA TGTGCCAGCAGTCTATTGGGACAGGGGGGACAGCCCCAGCATTTT. Amino acids: CASSLLGQGGQPQHF.

The J gene is TRBJ2-1, the V gene TRBV27; 7 nucleotides agree with TRBD2. V trimming: 5 bases; J trimming: 3 bases; junction bases outside the gene matches: 10. This CDR3 has 16 residues. Germline loops: CDR1 MNHEY, CDR2 SMNVEV (reference sequence). DNA for the CDR3: TGTGCCAGCAGTCCTCTACTAACGGGAGGCTACAATGAGCAGTTCTTC. Translated: CASSPLLTGGYNEQFF.

This chain uses TRBV4-1 with TRBJ2-1; D gene uncertain. The germline V and J ends were trimmed by 4 bases and 11 bases, with 12 bases remaining between them. The CDR3 length is 12 residues. Germline V gene sequence: CDR1 MGHRA, CDR2 YSYEKL. In nucleotides, the CDR3 is TGCGCCAGCAGCCCCGGTTTCGGTAAGCAGTTCTTC. Translation: CASSPGFGKQFF.

This chain links TRBV9 with TRBJ2-1; 8 nucleotides agree with TRBD2. The CDR3 spans 15 residues. The V and J ends lost 0 bases and 5 bases, in that order; junction bases with no gene match: 4. Germline CDR1 reads SGDLS; CDR2 reads YYNGEE. CDR3 residues: CASSVDGGRHNEQFF. CDR3 bases: TGTGCCAGCAGCGTAGACGGCGGGAGGCACAATGAGCAGTTCTTC.